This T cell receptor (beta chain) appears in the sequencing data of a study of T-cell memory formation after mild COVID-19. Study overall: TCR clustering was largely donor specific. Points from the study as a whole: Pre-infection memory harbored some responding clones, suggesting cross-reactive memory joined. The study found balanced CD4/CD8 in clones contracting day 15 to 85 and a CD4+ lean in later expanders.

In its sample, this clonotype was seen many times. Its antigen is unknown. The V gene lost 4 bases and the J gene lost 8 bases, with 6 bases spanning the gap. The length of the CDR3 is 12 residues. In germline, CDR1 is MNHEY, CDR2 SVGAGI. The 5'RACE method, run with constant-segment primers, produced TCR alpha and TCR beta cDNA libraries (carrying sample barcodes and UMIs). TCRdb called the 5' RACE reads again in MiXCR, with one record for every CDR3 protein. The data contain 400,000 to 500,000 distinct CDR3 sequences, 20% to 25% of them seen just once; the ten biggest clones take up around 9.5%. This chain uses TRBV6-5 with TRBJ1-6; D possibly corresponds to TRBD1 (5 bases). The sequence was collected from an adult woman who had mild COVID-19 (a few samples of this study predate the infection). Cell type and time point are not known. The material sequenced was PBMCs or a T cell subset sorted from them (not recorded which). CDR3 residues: CASSLGDSPLHF. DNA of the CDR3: TGTGCCAGCAGTTTGGGGGATTCACCCCTCCACTTT.